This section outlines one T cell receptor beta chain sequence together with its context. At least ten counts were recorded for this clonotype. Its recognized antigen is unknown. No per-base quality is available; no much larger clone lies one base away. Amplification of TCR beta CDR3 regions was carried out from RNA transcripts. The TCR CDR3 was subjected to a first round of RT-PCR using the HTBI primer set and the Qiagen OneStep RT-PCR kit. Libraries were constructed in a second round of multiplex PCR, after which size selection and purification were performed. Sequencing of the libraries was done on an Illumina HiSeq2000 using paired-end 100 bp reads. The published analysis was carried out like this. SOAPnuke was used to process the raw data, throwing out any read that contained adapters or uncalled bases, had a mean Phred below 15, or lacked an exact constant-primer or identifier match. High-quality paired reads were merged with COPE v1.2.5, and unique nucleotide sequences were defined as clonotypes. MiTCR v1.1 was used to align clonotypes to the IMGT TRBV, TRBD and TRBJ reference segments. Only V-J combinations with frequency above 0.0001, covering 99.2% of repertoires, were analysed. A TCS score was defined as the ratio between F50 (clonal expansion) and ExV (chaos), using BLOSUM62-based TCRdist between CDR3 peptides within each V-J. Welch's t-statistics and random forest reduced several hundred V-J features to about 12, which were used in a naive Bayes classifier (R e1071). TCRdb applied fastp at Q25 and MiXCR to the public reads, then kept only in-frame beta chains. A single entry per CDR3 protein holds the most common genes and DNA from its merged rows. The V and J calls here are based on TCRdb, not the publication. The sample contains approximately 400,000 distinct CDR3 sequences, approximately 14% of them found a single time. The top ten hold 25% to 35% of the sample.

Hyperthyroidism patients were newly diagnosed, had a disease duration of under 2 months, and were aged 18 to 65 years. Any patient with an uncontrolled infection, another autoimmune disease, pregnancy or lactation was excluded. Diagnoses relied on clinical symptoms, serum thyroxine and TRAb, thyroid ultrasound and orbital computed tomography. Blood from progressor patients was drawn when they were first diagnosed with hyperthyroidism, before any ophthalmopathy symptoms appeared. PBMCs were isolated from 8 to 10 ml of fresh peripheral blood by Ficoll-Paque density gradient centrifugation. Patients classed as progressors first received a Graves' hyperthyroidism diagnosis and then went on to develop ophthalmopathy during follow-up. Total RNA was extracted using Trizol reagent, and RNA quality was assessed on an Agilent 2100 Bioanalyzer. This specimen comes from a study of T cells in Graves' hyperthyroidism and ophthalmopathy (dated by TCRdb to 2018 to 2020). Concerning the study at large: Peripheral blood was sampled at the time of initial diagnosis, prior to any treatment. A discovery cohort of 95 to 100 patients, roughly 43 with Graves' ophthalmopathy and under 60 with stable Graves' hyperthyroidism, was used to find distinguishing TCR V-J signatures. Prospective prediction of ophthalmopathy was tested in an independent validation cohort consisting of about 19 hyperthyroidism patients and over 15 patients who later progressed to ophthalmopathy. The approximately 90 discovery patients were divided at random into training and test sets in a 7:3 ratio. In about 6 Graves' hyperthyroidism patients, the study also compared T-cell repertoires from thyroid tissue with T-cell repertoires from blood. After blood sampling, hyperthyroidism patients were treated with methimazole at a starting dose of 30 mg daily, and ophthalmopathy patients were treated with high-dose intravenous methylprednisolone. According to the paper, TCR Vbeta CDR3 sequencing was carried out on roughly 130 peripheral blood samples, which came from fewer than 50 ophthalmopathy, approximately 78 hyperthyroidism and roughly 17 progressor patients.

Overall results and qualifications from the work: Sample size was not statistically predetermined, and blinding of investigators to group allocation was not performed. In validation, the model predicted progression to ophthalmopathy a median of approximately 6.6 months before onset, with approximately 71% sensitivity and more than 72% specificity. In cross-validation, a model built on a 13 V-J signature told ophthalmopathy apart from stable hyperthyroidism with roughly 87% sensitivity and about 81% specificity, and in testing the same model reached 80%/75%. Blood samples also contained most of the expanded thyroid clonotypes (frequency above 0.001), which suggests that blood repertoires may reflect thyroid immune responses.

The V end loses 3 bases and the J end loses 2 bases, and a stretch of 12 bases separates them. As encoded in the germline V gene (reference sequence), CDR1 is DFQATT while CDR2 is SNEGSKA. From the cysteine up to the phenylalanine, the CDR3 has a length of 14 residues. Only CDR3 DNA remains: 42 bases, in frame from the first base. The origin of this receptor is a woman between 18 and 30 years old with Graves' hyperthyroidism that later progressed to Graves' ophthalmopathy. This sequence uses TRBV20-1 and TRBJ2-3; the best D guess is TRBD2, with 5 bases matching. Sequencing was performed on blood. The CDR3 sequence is CSASYGGATDTQYF. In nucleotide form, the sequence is TGCAGTGCTAGTTACGGAGGTGCCACAGATACGCAGTATTTT.